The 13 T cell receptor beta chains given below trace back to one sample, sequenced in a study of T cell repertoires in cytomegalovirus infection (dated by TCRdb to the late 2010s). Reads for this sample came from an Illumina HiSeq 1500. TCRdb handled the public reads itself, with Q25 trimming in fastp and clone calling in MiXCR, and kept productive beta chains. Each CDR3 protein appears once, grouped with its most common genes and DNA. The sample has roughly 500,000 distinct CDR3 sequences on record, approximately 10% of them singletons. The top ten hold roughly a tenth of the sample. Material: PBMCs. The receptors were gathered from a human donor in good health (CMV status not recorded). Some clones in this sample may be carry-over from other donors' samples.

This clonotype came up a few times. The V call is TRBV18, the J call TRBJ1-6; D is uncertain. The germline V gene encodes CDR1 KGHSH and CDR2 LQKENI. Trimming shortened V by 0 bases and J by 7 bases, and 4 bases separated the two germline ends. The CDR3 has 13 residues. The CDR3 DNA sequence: TGTGCCAGCTCACCACCGTTAAATTCACCCCTCCACTTT. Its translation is CASSPPLNSPLHF.

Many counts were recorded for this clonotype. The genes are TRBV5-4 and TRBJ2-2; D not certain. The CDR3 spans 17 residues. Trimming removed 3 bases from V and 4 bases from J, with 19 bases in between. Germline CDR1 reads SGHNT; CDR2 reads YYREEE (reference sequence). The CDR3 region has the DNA TGTGCCAGCAGCTCCGGACCGGTTAAGGCCTTCACCGGGGAGCTGTTTTTT. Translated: CASSSGPVKAFTGELFF.

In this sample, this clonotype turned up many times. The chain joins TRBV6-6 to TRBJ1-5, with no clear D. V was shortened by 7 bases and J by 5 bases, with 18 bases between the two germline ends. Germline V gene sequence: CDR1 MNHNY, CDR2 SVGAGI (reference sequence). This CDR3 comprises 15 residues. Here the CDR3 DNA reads TGTGCCAGCACCTACGGTGGGGTCTCCGATCAGCCCCAGCATTTT. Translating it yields CASTYGGVSDQPQHF.

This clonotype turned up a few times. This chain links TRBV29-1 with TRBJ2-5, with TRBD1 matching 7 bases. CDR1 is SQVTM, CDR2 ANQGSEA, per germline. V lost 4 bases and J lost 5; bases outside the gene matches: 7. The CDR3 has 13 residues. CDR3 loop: CSVVAQGRETQYF. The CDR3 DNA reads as TGCAGCGTTGTAGCACAGGGGCGGGAGACCCAGTACTTC.

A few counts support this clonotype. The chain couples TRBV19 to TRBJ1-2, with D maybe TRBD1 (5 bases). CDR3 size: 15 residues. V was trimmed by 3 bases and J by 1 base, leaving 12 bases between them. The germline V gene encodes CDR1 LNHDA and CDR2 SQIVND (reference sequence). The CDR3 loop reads CASSMGDGDNYGYTF. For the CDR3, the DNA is TGTGCCAGTAGTATGGGGGACGGTGATAACTATGGCTACACCTTC. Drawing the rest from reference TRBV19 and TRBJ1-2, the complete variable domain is DGGITQSPKYLFRKEGQNVTLSCEQNLNHDAMYWYRQDPGQGLRLIYYSQIVNDFQKGDIAEGYSVSREKKESFPLTVTSAQKNPTAFYLCASSMGDGDNYGYTFGSGTRLTVV.

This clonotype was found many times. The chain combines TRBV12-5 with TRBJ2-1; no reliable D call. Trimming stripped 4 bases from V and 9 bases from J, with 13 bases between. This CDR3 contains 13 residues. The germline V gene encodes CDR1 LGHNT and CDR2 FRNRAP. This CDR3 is CASGSPESIEQFF. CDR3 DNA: TGTGCTAGTGGTTCCCCCGAGTCAATTGAGCAGTTCTTC.

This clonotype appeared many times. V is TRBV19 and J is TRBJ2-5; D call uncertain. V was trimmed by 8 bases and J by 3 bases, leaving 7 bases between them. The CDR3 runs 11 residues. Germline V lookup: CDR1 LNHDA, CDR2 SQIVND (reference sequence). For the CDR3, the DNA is TGTGCCAGTGGTTGGGAAGAGACCCAGTACTTC. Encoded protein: CASGWEETQYF.

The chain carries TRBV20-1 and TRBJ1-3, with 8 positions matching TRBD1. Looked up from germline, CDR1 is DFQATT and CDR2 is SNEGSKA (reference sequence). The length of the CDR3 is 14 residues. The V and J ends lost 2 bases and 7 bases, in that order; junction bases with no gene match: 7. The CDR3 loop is CSARSWTGRNTIYF. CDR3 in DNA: TGCAGTGCTAGATCCTGGACAGGGAGGAACACCATATATTTT.

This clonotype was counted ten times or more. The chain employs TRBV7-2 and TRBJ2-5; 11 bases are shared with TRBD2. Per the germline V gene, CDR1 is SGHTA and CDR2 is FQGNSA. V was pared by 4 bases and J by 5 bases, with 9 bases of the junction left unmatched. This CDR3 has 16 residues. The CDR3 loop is CASSSTSGGAGETQYF. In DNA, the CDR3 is TGTGCCAGCAGCTCCACTAGCGGGGGCGCAGGGGAGACCCAGTACTTC. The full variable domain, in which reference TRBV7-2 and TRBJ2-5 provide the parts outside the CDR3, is GAGVSQSPSNKVTEKGKDVELRCDPISGHTALYWYRQSLGQGLEFLIYFQGNSAPDKSGLPSDRFSAERTGGSVSTLTIQRTQQEDSAVYLCASSSTSGGAGETQYFGPGTRLLVL.

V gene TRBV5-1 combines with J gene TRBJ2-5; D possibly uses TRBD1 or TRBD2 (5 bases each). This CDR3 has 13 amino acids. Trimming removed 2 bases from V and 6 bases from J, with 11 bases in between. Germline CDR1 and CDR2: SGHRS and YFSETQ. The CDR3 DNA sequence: TGCGCCAGCAGCTTAGAGGGGATAAAGACCCAGTACTTC. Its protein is CASSLEGIKTQYF.

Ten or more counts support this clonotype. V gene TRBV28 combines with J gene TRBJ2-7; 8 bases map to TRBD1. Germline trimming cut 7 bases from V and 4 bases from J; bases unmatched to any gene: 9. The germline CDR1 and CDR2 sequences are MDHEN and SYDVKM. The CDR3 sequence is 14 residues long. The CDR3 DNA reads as TGTGCCAGCACACTGGACAGGGAAAATTACGAGCAGTACTTC. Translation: CASTLDRENYEQYF.

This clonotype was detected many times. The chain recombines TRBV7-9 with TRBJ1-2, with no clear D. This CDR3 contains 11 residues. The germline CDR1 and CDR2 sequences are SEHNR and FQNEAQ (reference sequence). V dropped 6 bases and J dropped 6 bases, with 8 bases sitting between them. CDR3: CASRPVDGYTF. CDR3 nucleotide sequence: TGTGCCAGCAGACCTGTAGATGGCTACACCTTC.

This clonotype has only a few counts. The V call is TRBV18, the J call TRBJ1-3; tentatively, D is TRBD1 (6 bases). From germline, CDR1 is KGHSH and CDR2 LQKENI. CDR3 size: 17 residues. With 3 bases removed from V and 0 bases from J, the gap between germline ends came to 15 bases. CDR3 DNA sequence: TGTGCCAGCTCACCCAGTACAGGGACCTTCTCTGGAAACACCATATATTTT. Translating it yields CASSPSTGTFSGNTIYF.